The sequence of this TCR beta chain was determined in a study of blood T cell repertoires in COVID-19. Background on the study: COVID-19 samples, acute and convalescent, were from the United States, Italy and Spain.

In the authors' methods: Using reference gene primer amplification, nucleated cell counts were estimated. Assay used: immunoSEQ multiplex PCR; TCRdb lists only in-frame clones, some missing. That table is the source of V, J and clone size, and D and trimming were worked out from the DNA. Seen here are 200,000 or so clones, roughly 84% observed once, and the top ten hold around 7%. The length of the CDR3 is 16 residues. Enrollees, 18 to 89 years old, lived in approximately 25 US areas. Two negative PCRs, clearance, or symptom resolution had been documented for recovered Cohort 3 donors. The sequence was collected from a man in his forties or fifties who had recovered from COVID-19. This chain connects TRBV21-1 to TRBJ1-1. TRBV21-1 represents a pseudogene. Sequencing was performed on PBMCs or T cells enriched from blood (not recorded which). DNA for the CDR3: TGTGCCAGCAGATATATGCTAGCTACACAATTCACTGAAGCTTTCTTT. Protein: CASRYMLATQFTEAFF.